The sequence of this TCR beta chain was determined in a study of shared clonotypes between healthy human individuals. General study points: Estimated richness was generally greater in naive than memory subsets.

Generated by immunoSEQ multiplex PCR, the TCRdb table keeps only in-frame clones and is missing some. The table has millions of clones, more than 90% seen once. For this clone: Its antigen is currently unknown.

CDR3 length: 13 residues. Germline V gene sequence: CDR1 LNHDA, CDR2 SQIVND (reference sequence). Trimming at V came to 5 bases and at J to 8 bases, leaving 8 bases not matched to a gene. The receptor comes from a man in his late teens or twenties in good health. Source material: naive CD4+ T cells sorted from blood. The subset: CD45RA+ positively selected. J is TRBJ1-2 and V is TRBV19; 7 bases are a match to TRBD1. The CDR3 bases are TGTGCCAGTAGTTCCGACAGGGCGGGAGGCTACACCTTC. It specifies CASSSDRAGGYTF.